Following are 29 T cell receptor beta chains from one sample sequenced in a study of T-cell memory formation after mild COVID-19. Via MiXCR, TCRdb re-called the 5' RACE reads, giving one row per CDR3 protein. There are fewer than 450,000 distinct CDR3 sequences in the sample; approximately 24% occur only once, and 7% to 9.5% lies in the top ten. The specimen sequenced was PBMCs or a T cell subset sorted from them (not recorded which). Source of these receptors: an adult woman who had mild COVID-19 (a few samples of this study predate the infection). Cell type and time point are not known.

The chain combines TRBV13 with TRBJ1-2, with 7 bases aligning to TRBD1. Trimming at V came to 2 bases and at J to 8 bases, leaving 11 bases not matched to a gene. Germline CDR1 and CDR2: PRHDT and FYEKMQ (reference sequence). CDR3 length equals 15 residues. The CDR3 nucleotides read TGTGCCAGCAGCTTAAGGTGGAGGGGGCGCATAGGCTACACCTTC. Protein sequence: CASSLRWRGRIGYTF.

This clonotype appeared a single time. The chain uses TRBV19 and TRBJ2-1; possible D gene TRBD1, 6 bases. V was shortened by 6 bases and J by 0 bases, with 18 bases between the two germline ends. The CDR3 is made up of 17 amino acids. Germline CDR1 reads LNHDA; CDR2 reads SQIVND (reference sequence). The CDR3 sequence is CASRRGPQGSSYNEQFF. The CDR3 DNA follows: TGTGCCAGTAGACGAGGCCCCCAGGGGAGCTCCTACAATGAGCAGTTCTTC.

This chain uses TRBV4-2 with TRBJ1-4; TRBD1 agrees at 10 bases. Germline V gene sequence: CDR1 LGHNA, CDR2 YNFKEQ. V was pared by 4 bases and J by 7 bases, with 3 bases of the junction left unmatched. The CDR3 length is 14 residues. CDR3: CASSRDRGSEKLFF. CDR3 in DNA: TGTGCCAGCAGCCGGGACAGGGGTTCTGAAAAACTGTTTTTT.

The gene calls are TRBV12-3 or TRBV12-4 and TRBJ2-7; 11 bases map to TRBD1. The V segment lost 6 bases and the J segment 1 base; nucleotides outside the gene matches: 8. The CDR3 spans 16 residues. The CDR3, as DNA: TGTGCCAGCAGACTCGGACAGGGGGCATCATCCTACGAGCAGTACTTC. This codes for CASRLGQGASSYEQYF.

The chain joins TRBV29-1 to TRBJ2-1; TRBD2 matches at 14 bases. Germline V lookup: CDR1 SQVTM, CDR2 ANQGSEA. V trimming: 7 bases; J trimming: 7 bases; junction bases outside the gene matches: 12. The CDR3 has 16 residues. CDR3 nucleotide sequence: TGCAGCGCTCGAGGACTAGCGGGAGGTAAGGGGAATGAGCAGTTCTTC. Its translation is CSARGLAGGKGNEQFF.

The chain recombines TRBV7-2 with TRBJ2-1; D ambiguous. Germline V gives CDR1 SGHTA, CDR2 FQGNSA. CDR3 length: 14 amino acids. V was pared by 2 bases and J by 0 bases, with 5 bases between. CDR3 DNA: TGTGCCAGCAGCTTATCGGCCTCCTACAATGAGCAGTTCTTC. The encoded protein is CASSLSASYNEQFF.

Only a few counts were recorded for this clonotype. The chain is built from TRBV7-2 and TRBJ2-1; 8 bases agree with TRBD1. Losses at the gene ends were 5 bases for V and 5 bases for J; bases not matched to a gene: 8. Germline V gene data show CDR1 as SGHTA and CDR2 as FQGNSA. The CDR3 has 15 residues. CDR3 nucleotides: TGTGCCAGCAGCGCACGGACAGGGCAACACAATGAGCAGTTCTTC. Amino acids: CASSARTGQHNEQFF.

This clonotype was observed at least ten times. The chain couples TRBV2 to TRBJ1-5; no clear D gene. The ends were cut back, 8 bases at V and 0 bases at J, with 11 bases in the middle. CDR3 size: 14 residues. CDR1 and CDR2 (germline): SNHLY, FYNNEI. The CDR3 here is CASARLNSNQPQHF. In DNA, the CDR3 is TGTGCCAGCGCCAGACTGAATAGCAATCAGCCCCAGCATTTT.

This clonotype was picked up a small number of times. The CDR3 protein is CASSPQGAGAEAFF. CDR3 in DNA: TGTGCCAGCTCACCTCAGGGGGCCGGCGCTGAAGCTTTCTTT. The rearrangement joins TRBV18 to TRBJ1-1; 8 bases are a match to TRBD1. Germline V gene data show CDR1 as KGHSH and CDR2 as LQKENI. The CDR3 runs 14 residues. Germline trimming cut 3 bases from V and 6 bases from J; bases unmatched to any gene: 6.

This clonotype was observed a few times. The rearrangement joins TRBV19 to TRBJ1-1; TRBD1 aligns across 9 bases. The germline gives CDR1 LNHDA, CDR2 SQIVND (reference sequence). This CDR3 comprises 16 residues. With V trimmed by 1 base and J by 8 bases, 11 bases remained unmatched. Here the CDR3 reads CASSIVSGQGFGEAFF. The CDR3 bases are TGTGCCAGTAGTATAGTTTCGGGACAGGGCTTTGGAGAAGCTTTCTTT.

This clonotype has more than one count but fewer than ten. The chain joins TRBV11-2 to TRBJ2-5; D remains unclear. This CDR3 comprises 11 residues. With 5 bases removed from V and 7 bases from J, the gap between germline ends came to 8 bases. Per germline, CDR1 SGHAT and CDR2 FQNNGV. DNA of the CDR3: TGTGCCAGCAGCGGCGACGGGACCCAGTACTTC. Its translation is CASSGDGTQYF.

The V call is TRBV3-1, the J call TRBJ2-1; the D is unclear. CDR1 is LGHDT and CDR2 is YNNKEL in the germline V gene (reference sequence). Trimming shortened V by 8 bases and J by 2 bases, and 4 bases separated the two germline ends. This CDR3 comprises 11 residues. CDR3 DNA: TGTGCCAGCTTCGCCTACAATGAGCAGTTCTTC. It is translated as CASFAYNEQFF.

This clonotype was recorded many times. This chain connects TRBV12-3 or TRBV12-4 to TRBJ1-1, with D uncertain. With 2 bases removed from V and 5 bases from J, the gap between germline ends came to 12 bases. This CDR3 is 14 amino acids long. The CDR3 spells CASSLKEVGTEAFF. Here the CDR3 DNA reads TGTGCCAGCAGTTTAAAGGAGGTCGGTACTGAAGCTTTCTTT.

This clonotype has only a few counts. The rearrangement links TRBV20-1 to TRBJ2-7, with 9 bases matching TRBD1. Unmatched junction bases numbered 10, after V lost 5 bases and J lost 5 bases. The CDR3 runs 14 residues. Germline V gene lookup returns CDR1 DFQATT and CDR2 SNEGSKA (reference sequence). The CDR3 nucleotides read TGCAGTGCTTATGGGACAGGGAGTCCCGACGAGCAGTACTTC. Translating gives CSAYGTGSPDEQYF.

This clonotype was seen more than once but under ten times. The V and J genes are TRBV6-5 and TRBJ2-3; tentative D call: TRBD2 (6 bases). V was shortened by 4 bases and J by 2 bases, with 10 bases between the two germline ends. Germline assignment: CDR1 MNHEY and CDR2 SVGAGI. There are 14 residues in the CDR3. Here the CDR3 reads CASSLSGYTDTQYF. CDR3 sequence (DNA): TGTGCCAGCAGTTTGAGCGGGTACACAGATACGCAGTATTTT.

This clonotype turned up a few times. The V call is TRBV5-1, the J call TRBJ1-1; D is unclear. With 1 base removed from V and 5 bases from J, the gap between germline ends came to 12 bases. Germline CDR1 reads SGHRS; CDR2 reads YFSETQ. This CDR3 region has 14 residues. The CDR3 protein is CASSLLYLGTEAFF. CDR3 DNA: TGCGCCAGCAGCTTGCTCTATTTGGGTACTGAAGCTTTCTTT.

This clonotype was counted ten times or more. The chain combines TRBV12-3 or TRBV12-4 with TRBJ1-2; 7 bases are a match to TRBD1. J lost 4 bases, V lost 5 bases, and 7 bases had no gene match. The CDR3 runs to 14 residues. CDR3 bases: TGTGCCAGCAGTGCACAGGGGTTGTCCTATGGCTACACCTTC. It translates to CASSAQGLSYGYTF.

This rearrangement joins TRBV7-3 to TRBJ2-1, with 8 bases fitting TRBD2. From germline, CDR1 is SGHTA and CDR2 FQGTGA. This CDR3 region has 17 residues. Trimming took 1 base from V and 3 from J; bases not matched to a gene: 8. CDR3 DNA sequence: TGTGCCAGCAGCTTAATGTCCGGGACTAGGGGCTACAATGAGCAGTTCTTC. This encodes CASSLMSGTRGYNEQFF.

V gene TRBV12-3 or TRBV12-4 combines with J gene TRBJ1-2; perhaps TRBD1 as D (6 bases). Trimming shortened V by 2 bases and J by 5 bases, and 12 bases separated the two germline ends. This CDR3 region has 14 residues. This CDR3 is CASSLWGAPYGYTF. As DNA, the CDR3 is TGTGCCAGCAGTTTATGGGGGGCTCCTTATGGCTACACCTTC.

This clonotype was seen a few times. The rearrangement uses TRBV12-3 or TRBV12-4 and TRBJ1-1, with D unclear. This CDR3 has 14 residues. V was trimmed by 4 bases and J by 0 bases, leaving 9 bases between them. This chain's CDR3 is CASSSTTVNTEAFF. The DNA for the CDR3 is TGTGCCAGCAGTTCGACCACTGTGAACACTGAAGCTTTCTTT.

The chain carries TRBV12-3 or TRBV12-4 and TRBJ2-1; no firm D call. Trimming removed 1 base from V and 8 bases from J, with 9 bases in between. There are 13 residues in the CDR3. Written as DNA, the CDR3 is TGTGCCAGCAGTTTAGGACAACTCGATGAGCAGTTCTTC. Translated, it gives CASSLGQLDEQFF.

This clonotype was found a few times. The genes are TRBV24-1 and TRBJ2-7; a possible D gene is TRBD1 (5 bases). The germline CDR1 and CDR2 sequences are KGHDR and SFDVKD. This CDR3 has 12 residues. Trimming removed 4 bases from V and 7 bases from J, with 10 bases in between. The DNA for the CDR3 is TGTGCCACCAGTGACCATGACAGAGAGCAGTACTTC. Translating gives CATSDHDREQYF.

The J gene is TRBJ2-1, the V gene TRBV4-1, with D possibly being TRBD1 or TRBD2 (5 bases each). The germline V gene encodes CDR1 MGHRA and CDR2 YSYEKL. The CDR3 runs to 14 residues. The V end lost 4 bases, the J end lost 10 bases, and 17 bases lay between the germline ends. Written as DNA, the CDR3 is TGCGCCAGCAGCCTACAAATGGGGGAGAGAGAGCAGTTCTTC. Encoded protein: CASSLQMGEREQFF.

The genes are TRBV4-2 and TRBJ1-2; a possible D gene is TRBD1 (5 bases). Trimming left V 0 bases short and J 0 bases short, with 11 bases between. Per germline, CDR1 LGHNA and CDR2 YNFKEQ. The CDR3 consists of 16 residues. CDR3 region: CASSQDFSGPNYGYTF. The CDR3 DNA reads as TGTGCCAGCAGCCAAGATTTTTCAGGGCCTAACTATGGCTACACCTTC.

The chain combines TRBV11-2 with TRBJ2-3, with 13 bases lining up with TRBD2. Germline V gene data show CDR1 as SGHAT and CDR2 as FQNNGV. Trimming at V came to 5 bases and at J to 2 bases, leaving 4 bases not matched to a gene. This CDR3 has 16 residues. The CDR3 reads CASSPLAGGYTDTQYF. The CDR3 nucleotides read TGTGCCAGCAGCCCACTAGCGGGGGGGTACACAGATACGCAGTATTTT.

In its sample, this clonotype was seen a few times. The chain carries TRBV12-3 or TRBV12-4 and TRBJ2-7; 9 nucleotides match TRBD1. The length of the CDR3 is 15 residues. V dropped 5 bases and J dropped 3; count of bases not matched to a gene: 8. In DNA, the CDR3 is TGTGCCAGCAGTGAGGCCGGGACAGGGATCTACGAGCAGTACTTC. Translating it yields CASSEAGTGIYEQYF.

The rearrangement links TRBV20-1 to TRBJ2-6, with no clear D. Germline V CDR1 and CDR2: DFQATT, SNEGSKA (reference sequence). V lost 3 bases, J lost 4 bases, and 16 bases lay in between. This CDR3 is built from 16 residues. The CDR3 DNA sequence: TGCAGTGCTAGGGAAGGTGGAGCGCCCGGGGCCAACGTCCTGACTTTC. Its translation: CSAREGGAPGANVLTF.

This clonotype showed up just a few times. CDR3 coding DNA: TGTGCCAGCAGTCAGAGACAGGGGGCACGGGCCGGGGAGCTGTTTTTT. Translating gives CASSQRQGARAGELFF. The chain carries TRBV12-3 or TRBV12-4 and TRBJ2-2, with 10 bases that match TRBD1. Trimming removed 5 bases from V and 6 bases from J; junction bases left unmatched: 9. This CDR3 region has 16 residues.

This clonotype was observed once. The V and J genes are TRBV12-3 or TRBV12-4 and TRBJ2-1; D is perhaps TRBD2 (6 bases). CDR3 length equals 11 residues. The ends were cut back, 7 bases at V and 10 bases at J, with 11 bases in the middle. The CDR3 DNA reads as TGTGCCAGCACAAGGGACTTAGAGCAGTTCTTC. This encodes CASTRDLEQFF.